Each of the 13 T cell receptor beta chains below was sequenced from the same sample in a study of T-cell reconstitution after alpha-beta-depleted transplantation in children (dated by TCRdb to the mid-2010s). Library creation used PCR. TCRdb names Illumina HiSeq 2500 as the instrument used. To normalize quantification of the TCRbeta repertoire, the TCR libraries were built with molecular barcoding that relied on unique molecular identifiers. The raw public reads went through TCRdb reprocessing: fastp at Q25, MiXCR clone calling, in-frame beta chains kept. Identical CDR3 protein sequences are pooled into one entry, listed with their most common genes and DNA. The sample records 170,000 or so distinct CDR3 sequences, about 6.4% of which are singletons. The ten largest clones represent roughly 3% of the sample. Sequencing was performed on PBMCs from the stem cell graft donor, taken from the stem cell graft. The receptors shown here come from a human donor who donated a stem cell graft to a child with Wiskott-Aldrich syndrome.

J is TRBJ2-3 and V is TRBV18; D unclear. Germline loops: CDR1 KGHSH, CDR2 LQKENI. V was shortened by 3 bases and J by 5 bases, with 3 bases between the two germline ends. The CDR3 sequence is 11 residues long. The CDR3 here is CASSPKDTQYF. The CDR3 region has the DNA TGTGCCAGCTCACCTAAAGATACGCAGTATTTT.

There are many counts of this clonotype. This chain joins TRBV12-3 or TRBV12-4 and TRBJ2-2; 9 positions agree with TRBD1. The CDR3 is 18 residues long. J lost 0 bases, V lost 6 bases, and 11 bases had no gene match. CDR3 protein: CASSKKGQGLTNTGELFF. CDR3 coding DNA: TGTGCCAGCAGCAAAAAGGGACAGGGCCTGACGAACACCGGGGAGCTGTTTTTT.

This clonotype was detected ten times or more. The V call is TRBV29-1, the J call TRBJ2-1, with no clear D. Looked up from germline, CDR1 is SQVTM and CDR2 is ANQGSEA. The CDR3 is 16 residues long. The V gene lost 0 bases and the J gene lost 4 bases, with 16 bases spanning the gap. The CDR3 sequence: CSVEDPQRTSYNEQFF. In nucleotides, the CDR3 is TGCAGCGTTGAAGATCCCCAACGCACGAGTTACAATGAGCAGTTCTTC.

A few counts support this clonotype. The chain joins TRBV20-1 to TRBJ2-1, with TRBD2 matching over 9 bases. The CDR3 consists of 18 residues. The ends lost 2 bases at V and 0 bases at J; junction bases unmatched: 11. Germline-derived CDR1 and CDR2 are DFQATT and SNEGSKA (reference sequence). CDR3 sequence: CSARPLGLAGSSYNEQFF. The CDR3 DNA sequence: TGCAGTGCTAGACCCCTGGGGCTAGCGGGGAGCTCCTACAATGAGCAGTTCTTC.

This clonotype was detected many times. The chain is built from TRBV27 and TRBJ2-7, with a tentative D call TRBD1 (6 bases). Trimming stripped 4 bases from V and 5 bases from J, with 15 bases between. This CDR3 has 14 amino acids. From germline, CDR1 is MNHEY and CDR2 SMNVEV (reference sequence). CDR3 nucleotides: TGTGCCAGCAGTTCCTACAGGGACCGGAACGAGCAGTACTTC. Amino acids: CASSSYRDRNEQYF.

This clonotype was seen only a few times. V gene TRBV7-9 combines with J gene TRBJ2-5; the match to TRBD2 covers 11 bases. Looked up from germline, CDR1 is SEHNR and CDR2 is FQNEAQ (reference sequence). V shed 5 bases, J shed 7 bases, and the junction held 9 bases outside the gene matches. The CDR3 is made up of 15 amino acids. CDR3 loop: CASSPRLAGGGTQYF. Written as DNA, the CDR3 is TGTGCCAGCAGCCCCAGGCTAGCGGGAGGCGGGACCCAGTACTTC.

This clonotype was seen ten or more times. The V and J genes are TRBV7-2 and TRBJ1-2; weak D call: TRBD1 (5 bases). V dropped 2 bases and J dropped 6 bases, with 10 bases sitting between them. Germline lookup yields CDR1 SGHTA and CDR2 FQGNSA. This CDR3 has 13 residues. The CDR3 reads CASSLNVGHGYTF. The DNA of the CDR3 is TGTGCCAGCAGCTTAAATGTGGGACATGGCTACACCTTC.

This clonotype was seen ten or more times. The gene calls are TRBV7-2 and TRBJ1-5, with D maybe TRBD1 (6 bases). CDR1 and CDR2 (germline): SGHTA, FQGNSA. With 1 base removed from V and 5 bases from J, the gap between germline ends came to 12 bases. The CDR3 has 15 amino acids. CDR3: CASSLVYSGDQPQHF. The CDR3 nucleotides read TGTGCCAGCAGCTTAGTTTATTCAGGGGATCAGCCCCAGCATTTT.

Many counts were recorded for this clonotype. The V call is TRBV20-1, the J call TRBJ2-1, with a possible D match to TRBD2 (6 bases). V was cut by 5 bases and J by 1 base, with 9 bases left in between. The CDR3 length is 13 residues. Germline V CDR1 and CDR2: DFQATT, SNEGSKA (reference sequence). The CDR3 DNA reads as TGCAGTGCTCTGGCGGGATCCTACAATGAGCAGTTCTTC. This gives the protein CSALAGSYNEQFF.

The table lists this clonotype with many counts. J is TRBJ2-3 and V is TRBV10-3; no firm D call. Trimming removed 6 bases at V and 2 bases at J, with 12 bases between. Germline assignment: CDR1 ENHRY and CDR2 SYGVKD. The CDR3 contains 14 residues. Here the CDR3 reads CAIRRPTDTDTQYF. The CDR3 DNA sequence: TGTGCCATCAGACGACCGACGGACACAGATACGCAGTATTTT.

A few counts support this clonotype. The genes are TRBV5-1 and TRBJ1-4; TRBD1 matches 8 bases. Unmatched junction bases numbered 13, after V lost 4 bases and J lost 11 bases. Germline V lookup: CDR1 SGHRS, CDR2 YFSETQ. The CDR3 consists of 15 residues. The CDR3 DNA is TGCGCCAGCAGCCCGGAACGGGACAGGATTGAGAAACTGTTTTTT. This sequence encodes CASSPERDRIEKLFF.

The chain combines TRBV5-1 with TRBJ2-1; 8 bases are shared with TRBD2. With 0 bases clipped from V and 1 base from J, the junction kept 6 bases outside the gene matches. In germline, CDR1 is SGHRS, CDR2 YFSETQ. This CDR3 comprises 17 residues. The CDR3 is CASSLDIGRGSYNEQFF. CDR3 bases: TGCGCCAGCAGCTTGGATATCGGGAGGGGTTCCTACAATGAGCAGTTCTTC.

Many counts were recorded for this clonotype. The chain combines TRBV4-3 with TRBJ2-2; D not certain. CDR3 length equals 15 residues. The V end was cut by 3 bases, the J end by 8 bases, with 16 bases between. Germline CDR1 is LGHNA and CDR2 is YSLEER. DNA for the CDR3: TGCGCCAGCAGCCATACGGCGTCTTTGGCAGGGGAGCTGTTTTTT. Translating gives CASSHTASLAGELFF.